The 23 T cell receptor beta chains given below trace back to one sample, sequenced in a study of beta chain features in type 1 diabetes. General observations from the study: All four CD4+ subsets from Type 1 diabetes patients carried moderately but significantly shorter TCRB CDR3s.

The investigators reverse transcribed all of the isolated RNA, so they sequenced expressed TCRB transcripts. Only in-frame clones appear in the TCRdb table, and some are missing; sequencing was by immunoSEQ multiplex PCR. The sample has around 340,000 clones, approximately 9.9% seen once; the top ten hold about 1%. These receptors have no known antigen. Sequencing was done on a sample of central memory CD4+ T cells from blood. These receptors were obtained from a man aged 30 to 45 with type 1 diabetes.

The V gene is TRBV5-6, the J gene TRBJ2-7, with TRBD1 matching over 8 bases. The CDR3 is 13 amino acids. The V and J ends lost 3 bases and 10 bases, in that order; junction bases with no gene match: 9. Germline-derived CDR1 and CDR2 are SGHDT and YYEEEE. CDR3 DNA: TGTGCCAGCAGCTCGACAGGGGCCTACGGACAGTACTTC. It encodes CASSSTGAYGQYF.

DNA for the CDR3: TGCGCCAGCAGCCAAGAACGGGGCCTGAACACTGAAGCTTTCTTT. Amino acid sequence: CASSQERGLNTEAFF. The chain recombines TRBV4-3 with TRBJ1-1, with a possible D match to TRBD1 (5 bases). Germline V gene data show CDR1 as LGHNA and CDR2 as YSLEER. The V gene lost 0 bases and the J gene lost 0 bases, with 8 bases spanning the gap. The CDR3 totals 15 residues.

This clone was seen many times. The V gene is TRBV30, the J gene TRBJ2-1; no definite D call. The V end lost 7 bases, the J end lost 0 bases, and 7 bases lay between the germline ends. This CDR3 has 12 amino acids. CDR1 and CDR2 from the germline V gene are GTSNPN and SVGIG (reference sequence). CDR3 region: CASDNSYNEQFF. CDR3 DNA: TGTGCCTCCGACAACTCCTACAATGAGCAGTTCTTC.

V is TRBV11-2 and J is TRBJ1-6; 8 bases line up with TRBD1. V shed 3 bases and J 8 bases; nucleotides not matched to a gene: 3. The CDR3 is 14 amino acids. CDR1 and CDR2 from the germline V gene are SGHAT and FQNNGV. In DNA, the CDR3 is TGTGCCAGCAGCTTCAAACAGGGGGATTCACCCCTCCACTTT. This translates into CASSFKQGDSPLHF. Combining the CDR3 with reference TRBV11-2 and TRBJ1-6 gives the whole variable domain EAGVAQSPRYKIIEKRQSVAFWCNPISGHATLYWYQQILGQGPKLLIQFQNNGVVDDSQLPKDRFSAERLKGVDSTLKIQPAKLEDSAVYLCASSFKQGDSPLHFGNGTRLTVT.

This clone was recorded a few times. The chain is built from TRBV7-6 and TRBJ2-5, with TRBD2 as a possible D gene (6 bases). This CDR3 is built from 15 residues. V was pared by 3 bases and J by 0 bases, with 11 bases between. Germline lookup yields CDR1 SGHVS and CDR2 FNYEAQ. The DNA of the CDR3 is TGTGCCAGCAGCTTTACCACGGGGGACCAAGAGACCCAGTACTTC. The encoded protein is CASSFTTGDQETQYF.

The chain couples TRBV7-2 to TRBJ1-4; perhaps TRBD1 as D (5 bases). The V gene's germline CDR1 is SGHTA and CDR2 FQGNSA. Trimming cost V 2 bases and J 7 bases, with 14 bases left between them. The length of the CDR3 is 15 residues. CDR3 in DNA: TGTGCCAGCAGCTTAACGCGGGGGACGGTTGAAAAACTGTTTTTT. Protein: CASSLTRGTVEKLFF.

This clone was picked up a small number of times. The rearrangement uses TRBV18 and TRBJ2-7; D remains unclear. V gave up 8 bases and J gave up 2 bases, with 13 bases separating them. This CDR3 region has 13 residues. Germline V gene lookup returns CDR1 KGHSH and CDR2 LQKENI. CDR3 amino acids: CASHTGPTYEQYF. CDR3 coding DNA: TGTGCCAGCCACACCGGGCCCACCTACGAGCAGTACTTC. Full variable domain (remainder filled in from reference TRBV18 and TRBJ2-7): NAGVMQNPRHLVRRRGQEARLRCSPMKGHSHVYWYRQLPEEGLKFMVYLQKENIIDESGMPKERFSAEFPKEGPSILRIQQVVRGDSAAYFCASHTGPTYEQYFGPGTRLTVT.

This clone was counted only a few times. A much larger clone lies one base from this, so it may be a read error. V is TRBV6-5 and J is TRBJ1-5; no clear D gene. Germline CDR1 reads MNHEY; CDR2 reads SVGAGI. This CDR3 spans 13 amino acids. Trimming cost V 6 bases and J 0 bases, with 6 bases left between them. The CDR3 DNA reads as TGTGCCAGCAGAAGGGATAGCAATCAGCCCCAGCATTTT. Translating it yields CASRRDSNQPQHF.

This clone was seen a few times. The gene calls are TRBV6-5 and TRBJ2-2; TRBD1 matches 8 bases. Trimming took 10 bases from V and 7 from J; bases not matched to a gene: 8. CDR1 MNHEY and CDR2 SVGAGI come from the germline V gene. The CDR3 is made up of 13 amino acids. The CDR3 sequence: CATCRGQGGELFF. The CDR3 region has the DNA TGTGCCACCTGCAGGGGGCAGGGCGGGGAGCTGTTTTTT.

This clone was seen a few times. Other DNA sequences of this sample code for an identical CDR3. The V call is TRBV7-9, the J call TRBJ2-6; D is unresolved. The ends were cut back, 2 bases at V and 0 bases at J, with 5 bases in the middle. This CDR3 region has 15 residues. In germline, CDR1 is SEHNR, CDR2 FQNEAQ (reference sequence). CDR3 protein: CASSLRSSGANVLTF. CDR3 nucleotides: TGTGCCAGCAGCTTACGAAGCTCTGGGGCCAACGTCCTGACTTTC.

This clone was seen ten or more times. The chain carries TRBV10-3 and TRBJ1-5; D not resolved. Germline CDR1 is ENHRY and CDR2 is SYGVKD. Trimming shortened V by 2 bases and J by 3 bases, and 11 bases separated the two germline ends. CDR3 length: 15 amino acids. CDR3 loop: CAISEGSESNQPQHF. The CDR3 nucleotides are TGTGCCATCAGTGAGGGTTCAGAGTCCAATCAGCCCCAGCATTTT.

The chain links TRBV29-1 to TRBJ2-3; D gene ambiguous. CDR1 is SQVTM, CDR2 ANQGSEA, per germline. Trimming took off 3 bases at V and 3 bases at J, with 10 bases between the two ends. The CDR3 spans 13 residues. The CDR3 DNA is TGCAGCGTTGAGAAGTTCTCGACAGATACGCAGTATTTT. This sequence encodes CSVEKFSTDTQYF.

The chain joins TRBV28 to TRBJ1-4; TRBD1 matches at 7 bases. Losses at the gene ends were 8 bases for V and 5 bases for J; bases not matched to a gene: 8. CDR1 and CDR2 from the germline V gene are MDHEN and SYDVKM. The CDR3 spans 14 residues. CDR3 in amino acids: CASGLQGRNEKLFF. The CDR3, as DNA: TGTGCCAGCGGACTACAGGGGAGGAATGAAAAACTGTTTTTT. The whole variable domain, filled in from reference TRBV28 and TRBJ1-4, reads DVKVTQSSRYLVKRTGEKVFLECVQDMDHENMFWYRQDPGLGLRLIYFSYDVKMKEKGDIPEGYSVSREKKERFSLILESASTNQTSMYLCASGLQGRNEKLFFGSGTQLSVL.

In its sample, this clone was seen many times. Other DNA sequences in this specimen translate into the identical CDR3. The V gene is TRBV27, the J gene TRBJ2-2; 11 bases fit TRBD1. The length of the CDR3 is 14 residues. V dropped 6 bases and J dropped 7; count of bases not matched to a gene: 4. Germline loops: CDR1 MNHEY, CDR2 SMNVEV (reference sequence). The CDR3: CASSRTGGSGELFF. In DNA, the CDR3 is TGTGCCAGCAGCCGGACAGGGGGCAGCGGGGAGCTGTTTTTT.

This clone was counted a few times. V is TRBV6-5 and J is TRBJ2-5, with 10 positions matching TRBD1. The CDR3 sequence is 14 residues long. Germline V gives CDR1 MNHEY, CDR2 SVGAGI. J gave up 5 bases and V 5 bases, and 5 bases lay outside the gene matches. The CDR3 loop reads CASSRGQGRETQYF. For the CDR3, the DNA is TGTGCCAGCAGTCGGGGACAGGGGCGCGAGACCCAGTACTTC.

This clone was picked up a small number of times. The CDR3 is CASSPREGELGGYTF. CDR3 sequence (DNA): TGTGCCAGCAGCCCAAGGGAGGGGGAATTGGGTGGCTACACCTTC. This chain joins TRBV9 and TRBJ1-2; D might be TRBD1 (6 bases). Trimming took off 4 bases at V and 7 bases at J, with 20 bases between the two ends. Per the germline V gene, CDR1 is SGDLS and CDR2 is YYNGEE. This CDR3 has 15 amino acids.

In this sample, this clone turned up a few times. This chain links TRBV6-5 with TRBJ2-5; a weak D match, TRBD2 (5 bases). Germline V gene data show CDR1 as MNHEY and CDR2 as SVGAGI. The CDR3 has 16 residues. V was shortened by 4 bases and J by 1 base, with 16 bases between the two germline ends. The CDR3 reads CASSSRASSLQETQYF. The CDR3 DNA is TGTGCCAGCAGTTCCCGGGCGTCTAGCCTCCAAGAGACCCAGTACTTC.

This clone was detected ten times or more. The rearrangement links TRBV29-1 to TRBJ2-5, with 12 bases identical to TRBD2. After removal of 3 bases from V and 2 bases from J, the junction contained 7 bases not matched to a gene. CDR1 is SQVTM and CDR2 is ANQGSEA in the germline V gene. This CDR3 is 16 amino acids long. The CDR3 loop is CSVDHGLAGRQETQYF. The CDR3, as DNA: TGCAGCGTTGACCACGGACTAGCGGGGAGGCAAGAGACCCAGTACTTC.

This clone turned up a few times. V is TRBV12-5 and J is TRBJ1-2; 10 bases are shared with TRBD1. Trimming at V came to 7 bases and at J to 3 bases, leaving 8 bases not matched to a gene. Per germline, CDR1 LGHNT and CDR2 FRNRAP. The CDR3 is made up of 15 amino acids. The CDR3 DNA reads as TGTGCTAGTGCCCCCGGGACAGGGGTTTACTATGGCTACACCTTC. Amino acid sequence: CASAPGTGVYYGYTF.

The chain is built from TRBV7-2 and TRBJ2-4, with a weak D call TRBD1 (6 bases). CDR1 and CDR2 from the germline V gene are SGHTA and FQGNSA. V lost 2 bases to trimming and J lost 6 bases, with 14 bases between them. The CDR3 is 15 residues long. The CDR3 DNA reads as TGTGCCAGCAGCTTAAGTGGGGGCATCGGAAACATTCAGTACTTC. It yields the protein CASSLSGGIGNIQYF.

This clone occurred a few times. V is TRBV6-6 and J is TRBJ1-2, with 8 bases identical to TRBD1. Germline assignment: CDR1 MNHNY and CDR2 SVGAGI (reference sequence). The CDR3 consists of 15 residues. Losses at the gene ends were 2 bases for V and 7 bases for J; bases not matched to a gene: 9. The CDR3 sequence: CASSYGQGALGGYTF. In DNA, the CDR3 is TGTGCCAGCAGTTACGGGCAGGGGGCGTTAGGTGGCTACACCTTC.

The V gene is TRBV2, the J gene TRBJ1-6; weak D call: TRBD1 (5 bases). There are 15 residues in the CDR3. CDR1 SNHLY and CDR2 FYNNEI come from the germline V gene. V was pared by 7 bases and J by 9 bases, with 19 bases between. The CDR3 bases are TGTGCCAGCACCAAGGAGGGGAGTATGGGTTCACCCCTCCACTTT. Encoded protein: CASTKEGSMGSPLHF.

This clone was found a few times. This chain links TRBV29-1 with TRBJ1-2; D remains unclear. CDR1 and CDR2 (germline): SQVTM, ANQGSEA. This CDR3 region has 12 residues. Trimming stripped 4 bases from V and 10 bases from J, with 16 bases between. CDR3 amino acids: CSVGFGETVYTF. CDR3 bases: TGCAGCGTTGGGTTCGGGGAAACCGTCTACACCTTC.